The rows below give T cell receptor beta chains drawn from one sample of a study of T-cell memory formation after mild COVID-19. TCRdb re-analysed the 5' RACE reads in MiXCR, keeping a single row per CDR3 protein. Here the sample spans some 340,000 distinct CDR3 sequences, 10% to 15% being singletons. The specimen was PBMCs or a T cell subset sorted from them (not recorded which). The receptors were gathered from a man aged 18 to 29 who had mild COVID-19 (a few samples of this study predate the infection). Cell type and time point are not known. Each CDR3 is given with its conserved first and last residue. D genes are given only for firm matches. Not all rows give a size; the values are once, few, many and, for expanded clones, a class.

j_call d_call clone_size v_call cdr3_aa cdr3_nt
TRBJ2-7 TRBD1 - TRBV18 CASSHGQGSGYEQYF TGTGCCAGCTCACATGGACAGGGGAGTGGGTACGAGCAGTACTTC
TRBJ1-4 - - TRBV6-9 CASSSRRGLANEKLFF TGTGCCAGCAGTTCTCGCCGGGGGCTGGCTAATGAAAAACTGTTTTTT
TRBJ2-5 - - TRBV7-2 CASSLAGGLGGETQYF TGTGCCAGCAGCTTAGCGGGGGGGCTAGGTGGAGAGACCCAGTACTTC
TRBJ2-5 - - TRBV7-9 CASSLGWGRPGAKETQYF TGTGCCAGCAGCTTAGGCTGGGGCAGGCCGGGGGCTAAGGAGACCCAGTACTTC
TRBJ2-5 TRBD1 few TRBV6-5 CASSERQGAVQETQYF TGTGCCAGCAGTGAACGACAGGGGGCCGTCCAAGAGACCCAGTACTTC
TRBJ1-2 - many TRBV4-1 CASSQDRSPGGYTF TGCGCCAGCAGCCAAGACAGGTCACCGGGGGGCTACACCTTC
TRBJ1-1 - once TRBV20-1 CSARGGNMNTEAFF TGCAGTGCTAGAGGGGGGAACATGAACACTGAAGCTTTCTTT
TRBJ2-1 TRBD1 many TRBV12-3/TRBV12-4 CASSLGDRGSDEQFF TGTGCCAGCAGTTTAGGGGACAGGGGGAGCGATGAGCAGTTCTTC
TRBJ2-1 TRBD1 few TRBV5-8 CASSLAQGAYNEQFF TGTGCCAGCAGCTTGGCACAGGGGGCCTACAATGAGCAGTTCTTC
TRBJ1-6 - few TRBV5-5 CASSPMVGALGSPLHF TGTGCCAGCAGCCCGATGGTGGGGGCGCTTGGTTCACCCCTCCACTTT
TRBJ1-5 - - TRBV6-1 CASSDGGGQPQHF TGTGCCAGCAGTGACGGGGGCGGTCAGCCCCAGCATTTT
TRBJ2-1 - - TRBV12-3/TRBV12-4 CASSAGRNEQFF TGTGCCAGCAGTGCAGGGAGAAATGAGCAGTTCTTC
TRBJ1-2 - few TRBV12-3/TRBV12-4 CASSLAGANYGYTF TGTGCCAGCAGCTTAGCAGGGGCAAACTATGGCTACACCTTC
TRBJ2-1 - many TRBV5-1 CASIANNEQFF TGCGCCAGCATTGCCAACAATGAGCAGTTCTTC
TRBJ2-7 TRBD1 - TRBV13 CASSLTGIEQYF TGTGCCAGCAGCTTGACAGGGATCGAGCAGTACTTC
TRBJ2-6 - - TRBV5-1 CASAANSGANVLTF TGCGCCAGCGCCGCTAACTCTGGGGCCAACGTCCTGACTTTC
TRBJ2-3 - many TRBV9 CASSVRVSTDTQYF TGTGCCAGCAGCGTGAGGGTTAGCACAGATACGCAGTATTTT
TRBJ1-6 - few TRBV12-3/TRBV12-4 CASTELGSNSPLHF TGTGCCAGCACCGAGTTGGGGAGTAATTCACCCCTCCACTTT
TRBJ1-1 - - TRBV15 CATTGTEAFF TGTGCCACCACGGGCACTGAAGCTTTCTTT
TRBJ2-5 TRBD1 - TRBV5-1 CASSPSSTGGGEETQYF TGCGCCAGCAGCCCCTCTTCGACAGGGGGCGGTGAAGAGACCCAGTACTTC
TRBJ2-2 TRBD1 few TRBV11-2 CASSVLGQGYSGELFF TGTGCCAGCAGCGTGCTGGGACAGGGTTATTCCGGGGAGCTGTTTTTT
TRBJ2-5 TRBD1 - TRBV20-1 CSASTGTGASETQYF TGCAGTGCAAGCACCGGGACAGGGGCTTCGGAGACCCAGTACTTC
TRBJ2-3 - - TRBV20-1 CSASRDSFRDTQYF TGCAGTGCTTCCCGGGACTCCTTCAGAGATACGCAGTATTTT
TRBJ2-3 - few TRBV5-6 CASSNLASPDTQYF TGTGCCAGCAGCAATCTAGCTTCACCAGATACGCAGTATTTT
TRBJ2-7 - many TRBV7-8 CASSLALAGAYEQYF TGTGCCAGCAGCTTAGCGCTGGCAGGCGCCTACGAGCAGTACTTC
TRBJ2-2 TRBD2 few TRBV6-5 CASSGLGGGDSSGELFF TGTGCCAGCAGTGGCTTAGGCGGGGGGGACTCAAGCGGGGAGCTGTTTTTT
TRBJ2-1 TRBD2 few TRBV6-2/TRBV6-3 CASSWGLAGWDEQFF TGTGCCAGCAGTTGGGGACTAGCGGGGTGGGATGAGCAGTTCTTC
TRBJ1-6 - - TRBV9 CASSVAGDFGSPLHF TGTGCCAGCAGCGTAGCAGGGGACTTCGGTTCACCCCTCCACTTT
TRBJ2-1 - few TRBV5-1 CASSLDQPYNEQFF TGCGCCAGCAGCTTGGACCAGCCCTACAATGAGCAGTTCTTC
TRBJ2-7 - few TRBV29-1 CSVEASGASYEQYF TGCAGCGTTGAAGCCTCGGGGGCGAGCTACGAGCAGTACTTC
TRBJ2-6 TRBD1 few TRBV7-8 CASSLNRDRIYAGANVLTF TGTGCCAGCAGCTTAAACCGGGACAGGATATATGCTGGGGCCAACGTCCTGACTTTC
TRBJ2-7 TRBD2 - TRBV27 CASSLMGTSSFEQYF TGTGCCAGCAGTTTAATGGGGACTAGCTCCTTCGAGCAGTACTTC
TRBJ2-2 TRBD2 many TRBV6-5 CASSYLGLAGATGELFF TGTGCCAGCAGTTACTTGGGACTAGCGGGGGCCACCGGGGAGCTGTTTTTT